The sequence of this T cell receptor (beta chain) was determined in a study of blood T cell repertoires in COVID-19 (dated by TCRdb to the early 2020s). Broadly, across the study: The collaborator samples originated in the United States, Italy and Spain and spanned the acute and convalescent phases of COVID-19. The prospective study material was composed of cDNA or gDNA derived from T cells, B-cell-depleted T cells, or PBMCs. The dataset comprised deeply sampled blood TCRbeta repertoires from subjects exposed to, actively infected with, or recovered from COVID-19. The repertoires were released in a freely available public database intended as a resource for research on the immune response to SARS-CoV-2. Samples came from the ongoing ImmuneRACE study (first 160 participants) plus 1,254 subjects from 6 global collaborators. Nearly every sample came with metadata listing a de-identified subject ID, COVID-19 status, age in years and sex. Where HLA class I and class II types were available, the types were taken from metadata supplied by the sample provider, not from assay-based typing.

Summary of the overall study and its limitations: The quantity of clinical and demographic metadata differed by source and by participant and was supplied without curation.

The immunoSEQ Assay, a bias-controlled multiplex PCR, was used to amplify TCRbeta CDR3 regions from genomic DNA. From the authors' description of their analysis: Nucleated cell counts per sample were estimated from amplification of reference gene primers within the assay. Sequence reads were collapsed and filtered to measure the absolute abundance of every unique TCRbeta CDR3 rearrangement. Productive Simpson clonality was computed per sample as the square root of Simpson's diversity index over productive rearrangements. Sourced from immuneACCESS, this table was stored by TCRdb with only in-frame sequences that have V and J called. A share of the clones is absent; for the studies checked, an unresolved V gene accounts for under half, and the remainder has no known explanation. D and trimming come from the DNA, and the V and J calls and clone size come from that table. Here the sample has more than 85,000 clones; approximately 82% occur a single time. The ten top clones hold around 9.3% of the sample.

Its CDR3 holds 20 amino acids, cysteine through phenylalanine. The kept DNA is CDR3 alone, 60 bases in frame from the first base. After removal of 3 bases from V and 2 bases from J, the junction retains 13 bases not matched to a gene. The germline V gene gives CDR1 as MDHEN and CDR2 as SYDVKM. As to this clone: Its antigen is currently not known. No clone much larger than this one lies a single base away; base qualities are absent.

Whole blood was collected in K2EDTA tubes by collaborating institutions according to the institutions' own protocols. For TCRbeta analysis, collaborator samples were shipped as frozen whole blood, as isolated PBMCs, or as DNA extracted from either sample type. Recombination joined TRBV28 with TRBJ2-7; TRBD2 agrees with 16 junctional bases. The source material was peripheral blood. The origin of this receptor is a man aged 65-85 years with acute or convalescent COVID-19. At the DNA level, the sequence is TGTGCCAGCAGTTTCAGGCTCGGTGCCGGGACTAGCGGGAGGGCCTACGAGCAGTACTTC. It specifies CASSFRLGAGTSGRAYEQYF.